This T cell receptor beta chain originates from a study of cytomegalovirus exposure and HLA in healthy donors (dated by TCRdb to between 2016 and 2019). With respect to the entire study: In an earlier analysis of under 600 of the donors, 276 Gb of sequence data and 100 million or so unique TCR beta sequences from roughly 180 million T cells were reported. The genetic ancestry cluster associated with self-reported Caucasian donors included over 80% of the approximately 410 genotyped donors. Donor age, sex, ethnicity and CMV serostatus were collected together with the repertoire data. Rather than using new phenotypic data, the later analysis identified candidate immune exposures from TCR beta sequences and from how often those sequences occurred across donors. An early release that covered about 600 HLA-typed donors contained approximately 300 gigabases of sequencing data and 70 million to 100 million unique TCR sequences. To decide whether each TCR beta V gene segment behaved as functional or pseudogenic, an earlier analysis of approximately 620 of the donors relied on high-throughput TCR beta sequencing. About five DR-DQ haplotypes were treated as single units for association and clustering because of strong linkage in the cohort. HLA typing covered class I and class II loci at four-digit resolution. A later genetic analysis took genome-wide SNP genotypes for about 55% of the roughly 670 donors and used that subset as a discovery cohort. The study used immunosequencing to profile the T cell repertoires of 670 or so subjects and linked those repertoires to cytomegalovirus serostatus. Typing coverage varied by locus: roughly 620-640 donors for A, B, C, DRB1 and DQB1; 500 to 550 for DQA1; more than 600 for DPA1; approximately 450 for DPB1. A separate validation cohort of 90 to 150 different subjects was used in addition to the approximately 610-subject first cohort. Every repertoire in the discovery cohort had been generated on one and the same sequencing platform. The study aimed to test whether signatures of past pathogen exposure could be identified by cataloging public T cell receptors. To predict cytomegalovirus infection status, the study combined high-throughput TCR immunosequencing, statistical association of individual TCRs with disease status, and machine learning. In a later analysis, previously published TCR beta repertoires from about 670 donors were re-analyzed and high-resolution HLA genotyping was added so that TCR occurrence patterns could be studied. Across some 400 genotyped donors of the cohort, an average of about 220,000 unique TCR beta nucleotide sequences per donor were sequenced, and approximately 19% of those sequences were non-productive.

This clone was recorded once. It has no known antigen specificity. There are no base qualities to consult, and no much larger clone falls within one base. The study at large found these results: A later genetic analysis reported fewer N-insertions in productive TCRs among donors in an Asian-associated ancestry cluster than the roughly 650-donor mean. Compared with equally common non-associated chains, HLA-associated TCR beta chains in a later analysis were more clonally expanded and had lower generation probabilities. When HLA alleles, especially DR and DQ, strongly co-occurred, TCR associations were difficult to assign to individual alleles. The authors suggested that the approach could potentially be generalized to other disease states and immunological phenotypes. While some public TCRs were present in many individuals, most TCR sequences turned up only very rarely across donors. A later analysis associated about 17,000 TCR beta sequences with specific HLA alleles at a false discovery rate of 0.05. This cohort had only TCR beta chains sequenced, and the lack of alpha or paired-chain data limited which features could be detected. Seventeen rarely observed V segments, including chromosome 9 orphons, were excluded from the earlier analysis of some 590 of the donors because counts were too low. In an earlier analysis of more than 500 of the donors, most TCR beta V segments appeared in productive rearrangements about 87% or about 30% of the time, broadly matching IMGT annotations. Sequencing depth was assumed to be roughly uniform across donors in the presence/absence analyses, though that assumption may not hold. A later genetic analysis associated a missense DCLRE1C variant with V-gene and J-gene trimming of TCR beta chains, and an independent cohort replicated the association. Three of the identified cytomegalovirus-associated TCR beta chains were confirmed in vitro to be specific for cytomegalovirus antigens. A cluster of highly shared sequence variants was judged likely to represent a technical artifact of the sequencing pipeline. A further reported finding was that TCR beta sequences accurately predicted the HLA-A and HLA-B alleles for most subjects in the first cohort. According to a later analysis, TCR association rates differed among HLA loci, with DRB1 alleles showing the most associated TCRs and HLA-C alleles showing the fewest. Some IMGT-functional V segments, including TRBV6-2 and TRBV6-3, could not be told apart with the 87-base-pair reads, so those segments were excluded. In a later analysis, several top co-occurrence clusters were reported to appear linked to parvovirus B19, influenza, CMV and Epstein-Barr virus. Because some donors lacked HLA typing at each locus, the association tests relied only on the typed subset. Correlated functional status among segregating V segments might reflect linkage disequilibrium, but an unknown experimental factor could not be ruled out. The classifier was reported to diagnose cytomegalovirus status with high specificity and sensitivity in both the original and validation cohorts. According to a later analysis, most CMV-associated TCR beta chains appeared to be HLA-restricted, and the HLA associations seemed to be driven largely by CMV exposure. The study listed 170 or so TCR beta chains as associated with cytomegalovirus. CMV serostatus was the only immune exposure information available for the cohort.

The cohort was made up of several hundred healthy bone marrow donors. All cohort members were sampled while nominally healthy, although unrecorded immune exposures were likely present. The donor tested CMV seropositive, placing the donor among the 289 seropositive members of the cohort. Every donor gave a peripheral blood sample, and the peripheral blood mononuclear cells from that sample were used for TCR beta sequencing. Genomic DNA extraction from the blood cell samples was performed with the Qiagen DNeasy Blood Extraction Kit. The library was prepared using the immunoSEQ multiplex PCR assay. The multiplex PCR relied on a mix of 60 forward primers for TCR Vbeta segments and 13 reverse primers for TCR Jbeta segments. The CDR3 region of rearranged TCR beta genes was amplified from genomic DNA by a multiplex PCR assay. The amplified TCR beta libraries were sequenced on the Illumina HiSeq System as 87-base-pair reads. In the authors' own workflow: A later analysis tallied roughly 78 million unique TCR beta chains across the 640 or so repertoires, and some 12 million of those chains were shared by two or more donors. To remove PCR and sequencing errors, raw reads were error-corrected and collapsed into unique sequences using a nearest-neighbor algorithm that merged closely related sequences. V, D and J gene segments were assigned by aligning CDR3 sequences to IMGT reference sequences. For a sequence to be retained, a match of at least six nucleotides was required to both a V gene segment and a J gene segment. A rearrangement was called productive if the CDR3 had no stop codons and remained in frame with V and J, and every other rearrangement was called non-productive. Following IMGT convention, CDR3 was defined as the stretch from the second conserved V-encoded cysteine up to the conserved J-encoded phenylalanine. In an earlier analysis of some 550 of the donors, sequences lacking an unambiguous match to a single V gene segment were excluded. In an earlier analysis of around 590 of the donors, a V segment was called functional when productive rearrangements were above 56.7%, and segregating when the standard deviation between donors exceeded 5%. A statistical classification framework was built for diagnosing cytomegalovirus status from the catalog of TCR beta chain sequences. V and J gene assignment, in a later analysis, came from comparing TCR nucleotide sequences with IMGT/GENE-DB human TR gene sequences. A later analysis assigned CDR3 sequences and most-parsimonious VDJ recombination scenarios with the TCRdist pipeline. In a later analysis, each TCR beta chain was defined by its CDR3 amino acid sequence together with its V-gene family, and reads without a unique V-gene family were excluded. In a later analysis, several hundred highly shared, low-generation-probability nucleotide sequences were removed to address suspected cross-contamination and a sequencing artifact. In a later analysis, a clonal expansion index for each public chain was calculated from normalized within-repertoire ranks of inferred template counts. In a later analysis, generation probabilities were computed using a VDJ recombination model fitted to out-of-frame rearrangements, and the results were checked against IGoR. A later analysis scored TCR-TCR, TCR-HLA and TCR-CMV co-occurrence with hypergeometric tests, applying a repertoire-size bias correction to TCR pairs. False discovery rates were estimated in a later analysis by permuting HLA or CMV assignments 20 times. In a later analysis, co-occurring TCRs were grouped using DBSCAN, with TCRdist sequence similarity added in when clustering inside HLA-allele-positive subsets. Repertoires with fewer than 30,000 or more than 120,000 public chains, plus five repertoires with anomalous nucleotide sharing, were excluded from co-occurrence clustering. Imported from immuneACCESS, the table was reduced by TCRdb to in-frame sequences with V and J called. These copies leave out some clones; in studies compared against another copy, an unresolved V gene accounts for under half, and the cause of the remainder is not known. V and J calls and clone size are copied from that table; D and trimming were computed from the DNA. The sample table holds about 120,000 clones, of which roughly 82% were seen once. Together, the top ten hold 4.5% to 6% of the sample.

The junction shows trimming of 4 bases on V and 7 bases on J, and the gene matches do not reach 8 bases of it. The CDR3 sequence holds 13 residues, the cysteine and phenylalanine included. The entry retains the CDR3 DNA only, 39 bases that are in frame from base 1. The germline V gene provides CDR1 SGDLS and CDR2 YYNGEE. The receptor was derived from a man between 18 and 35 years old in good health and CMV-seropositive. Sequences were obtained from PBMCs. This chain joins TRBV9 to TRBJ2-7; TRBD2 agrees with 7 junctional bases. The nucleotide sequence is given as TGTGCCAGCAGCCCCCGGGGGGTAGGTGAGCAGTACTTC. Its coded protein is CASSPRGVGEQYF.